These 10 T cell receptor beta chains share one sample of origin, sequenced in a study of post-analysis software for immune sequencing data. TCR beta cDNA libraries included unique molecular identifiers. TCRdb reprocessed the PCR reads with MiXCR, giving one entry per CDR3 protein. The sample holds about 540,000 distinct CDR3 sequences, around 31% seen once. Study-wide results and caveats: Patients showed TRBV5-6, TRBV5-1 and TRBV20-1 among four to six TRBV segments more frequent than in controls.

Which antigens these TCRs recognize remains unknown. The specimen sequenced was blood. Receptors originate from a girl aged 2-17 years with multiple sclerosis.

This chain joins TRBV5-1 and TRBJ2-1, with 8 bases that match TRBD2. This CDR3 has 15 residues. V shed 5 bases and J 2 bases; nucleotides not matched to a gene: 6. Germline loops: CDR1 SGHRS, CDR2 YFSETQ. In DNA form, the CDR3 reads TGCGCCAGCAGAGTAAGCGGGGGTCCCTACAATGAGCAGTTCTTC. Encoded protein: CASRVSGGPYNEQFF.

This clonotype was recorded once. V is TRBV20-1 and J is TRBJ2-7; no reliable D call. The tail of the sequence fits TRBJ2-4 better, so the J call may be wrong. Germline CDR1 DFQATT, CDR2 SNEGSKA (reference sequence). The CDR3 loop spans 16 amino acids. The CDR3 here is CSAGSTTFAAKNIQYF. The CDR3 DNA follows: TGCAGTGCTGGCTCCACGACCTTCGCGGCCAAAAACATTCAGTACTTC.

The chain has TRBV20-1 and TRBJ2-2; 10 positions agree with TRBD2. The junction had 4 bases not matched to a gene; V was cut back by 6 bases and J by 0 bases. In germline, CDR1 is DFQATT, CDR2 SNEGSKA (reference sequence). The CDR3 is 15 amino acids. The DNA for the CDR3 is TGCAGTGCCCTGCTAGCGGGGGCGAACACCGGGGAGCTGTTTTTT. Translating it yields CSALLAGANTGELFF.

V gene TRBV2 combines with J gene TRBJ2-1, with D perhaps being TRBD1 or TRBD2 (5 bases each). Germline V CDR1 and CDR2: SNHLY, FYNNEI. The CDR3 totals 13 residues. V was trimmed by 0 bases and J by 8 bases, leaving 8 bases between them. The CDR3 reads CASSEARGDEQFF. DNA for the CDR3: TGTGCCAGCAGTGAAGCACGGGGCGATGAGCAGTTCTTC.

The CDR3: CASSQVTLSHNEQFF. CDR3 in DNA: TGTGCCAGCAGCCAAGTAACTCTCTCGCACAATGAGCAGTTCTTC. This chain connects TRBV14 to TRBJ2-1; unclear D gene. The CDR3 has 15 residues. Germline CDR1 reads SGHDN; CDR2 reads FVKESK. Trimming left V 1 base short and J 5 bases short, with 12 bases between.

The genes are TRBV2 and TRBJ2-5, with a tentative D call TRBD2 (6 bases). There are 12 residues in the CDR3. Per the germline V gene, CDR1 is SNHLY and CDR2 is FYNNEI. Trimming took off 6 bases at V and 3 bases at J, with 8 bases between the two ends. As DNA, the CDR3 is TGTGCCAGCAGAGTAGCGGAAGAGACCCAGTACTTC. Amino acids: CASRVAEETQYF.

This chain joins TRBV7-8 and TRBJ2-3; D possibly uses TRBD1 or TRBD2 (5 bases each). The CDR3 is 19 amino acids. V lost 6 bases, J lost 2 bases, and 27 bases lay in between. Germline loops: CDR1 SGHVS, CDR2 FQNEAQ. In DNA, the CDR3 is TGTGCCAGCAGTCTCCCCGCCCGGGACGGATATATGTACACAGATACGCAGTATTTT. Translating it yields CASSLPARDGYMYTDTQYF.

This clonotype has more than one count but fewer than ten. The CDR3 sequence: CASSSTPRATGYTF. The CDR3, as DNA: TGTGCCAGCTCTTCAACCCCCAGGGCCACTGGCTACACCTTC. This chain joins TRBV6-5 and TRBJ1-2, with D tentatively TRBD1 (5 bases). The V gene's germline CDR1 is MNHEY and CDR2 SVGAGI. This CDR3 is 14 amino acids long. V was clipped by 8 bases and J by 7 bases, with 20 bases between them.

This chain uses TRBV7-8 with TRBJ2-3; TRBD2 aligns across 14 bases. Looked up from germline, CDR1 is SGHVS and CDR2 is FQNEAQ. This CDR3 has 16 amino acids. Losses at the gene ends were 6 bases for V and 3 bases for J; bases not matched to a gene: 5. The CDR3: CASRPTSGGATDTQYF. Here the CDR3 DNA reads TGTGCCAGCAGACCGACTAGCGGGGGGGCGACAGATACGCAGTATTTT.

The CDR3 is CASRDRATGELFF. CDR3 sequence (DNA): TGTGCCAGTCGGGACAGGGCCACCGGGGAGCTGTTTTTT. V is TRBV19 and J is TRBJ2-2; 9 bases agree with TRBD1. Germline CDR1 reads LNHDA; CDR2 reads SQIVND (reference sequence). Germline trimming cut 8 bases from V and 4 bases from J; bases unmatched to any gene: 2. The CDR3 runs 13 residues.